Presented here are 14 T cell receptor beta chains from one specimen sequenced in a study of monozygotic twins with inflammatory bowel disease. Using the 5' RACE reads, TCRdb records one entry per CDR3 protein without DNA. Recorded for this sample: under 150,000 distinct CDR3 sequences. The sequenced sample was blood. These TCRs come from a human donor with ulcerative colitis or Crohn's disease, or a healthy co-twin of an affected twin (not recorded which).

This chain links TRBV4-1 with TRBJ1-5; checking the TCRdb D call of TRBD1 is not possible without DNA. Germline CDR1 reads MGHRA; CDR2 reads YSYEKL. This CDR3 contains 15 residues. CDR3 amino acids: CASSQMTGGKQPQHF.

The genes are TRBV5-1 and TRBJ2-3; TCRdb names TRBD1, which stays unverified in the absence of DNA. This CDR3 region has 16 residues. Looked up from germline, CDR1 is SGHRS and CDR2 is YFSETQ. The CDR3 is CASSLGRGAQSDTQYF.

The rearrangement links TRBV15 to TRBJ2-2; TCRdb gives TRBD2 as the D gene, but with no DNA this cannot be confirmed. This CDR3 has 15 residues. Germline V gene data show CDR1 as LNHNV and CDR2 as YYDKDF (reference sequence). The CDR3 sequence is CATSRGGEGTGELFF. The variable domain in full, completed from reference TRBV15 and TRBJ2-2, reads DAMVIQNPRYQVTQFGKPVTLSCSQTLNHNVMYWYQQKSSQAPKLLFHYYDKDFNNEADTPDNFQSRRPNTSFCFLDIRSPGLGDTAMYLCATSRGGEGTGELFFGEGSRLTVL.

This chain connects TRBV5-5 to TRBJ1-2; TCRdb lists TRBD1, though no DNA is available to test this call. The length of the CDR3 is 14 residues. Looked up from germline, CDR1 is SGHKS and CDR2 is YYEKEE (reference sequence). CDR3 sequence reads: CASSLYQGAYGYTF.

This chain connects TRBV20-1 to TRBJ2-1; checking the TCRdb D call of TRBD1 is not possible without DNA. Germline-derived CDR1 and CDR2 are DFQATT and SNEGSKA (reference sequence). The CDR3 length is 15 residues. Here the CDR3 reads CSARLTGIRGNEQFF.

The V gene is TRBV20-1, the J gene TRBJ2-3; TCRdb designates TRBD2, a call that cannot be tested without DNA. CDR1 DFQATT and CDR2 SNEGSKA come from the germline V gene (reference sequence). This CDR3 comprises 16 residues. CDR3: CSAPWGTGVSTDTQYF.

This chain connects TRBV18 to TRBJ2-3. Germline CDR1 and CDR2: KGHSH and LQKENI. The CDR3 spans 15 residues. The chain's CDR3 is CASSPLAVNTDTQYF.

The V call is TRBV7-3, the J call TRBJ2-1. The germline V gene encodes CDR1 SGHTA and CDR2 FQGTGA. The CDR3 consists of 14 residues. CDR3 in amino acids: CASSLDGSYNEQFF.

This chain joins TRBV7-2 and TRBJ2-2; lacking DNA, the TRBD2 call made by TCRdb goes unchecked. The germline V gene has CDR1 SGHTA and CDR2 FQGNSA. The CDR3 extends over 15 amino acids. The CDR3 reads CASSQLAGGPRELFF.

V and J are TRBV4-1 and TRBJ2-7. CDR1 is MGHRA and CDR2 is YSYEKL in the germline V gene. CDR3 length: 14 residues. The CDR3 loop is CASSQGSVDYEQYF.

The chain carries TRBV20-1 and TRBJ2-1; TCRdb picks TRBD1, but there is no DNA to check that call. CDR1 is DFQATT and CDR2 is SNEGSKA in the germline V gene (reference sequence). The CDR3 runs to 16 residues. CDR3 residues: CSASPGRGQIYNEQFF.

This sequence joins TRBV19 and TRBJ1-5; TCRdb picks TRBD1, but there is no DNA to check that call. CDR1 and CDR2 from the germline V gene are LNHDA and SQIVND (reference sequence). This CDR3 region has 19 residues. This CDR3 is CASSMYLAGARYSNQPQHF. The full variable domain, rest sourced from reference TRBV19 and TRBJ1-5, is DGGITQSPKYLFRKEGQNVTLSCEQNLNHDAMYWYRQDPGQGLRLIYYSQIVNDFQKGDIAEGYSVSREKKESFPLTVTSAQKNPTAFYLCASSMYLAGARYSNQPQHFGDGTRLSIL.

V usage is TRBV27 and J usage is TRBJ2-2; with no DNA, the TCRdb D assignment of TRBD1 cannot be verified. Germline V gives CDR1 MNHEY, CDR2 SMNVEV (reference sequence). This CDR3 is 14 amino acids long. CDR3: CASSSTLGDGELFF.

V and J are TRBV20-1 and TRBJ2-4; as DNA is missing, the TRBD1 call by TCRdb cannot be tested. This CDR3 has 19 residues. Germline V lookup: CDR1 DFQATT, CDR2 SNEGSKA (reference sequence). Here the CDR3 reads CSAREKGDSGIFLGNIQYF.